The next 17 T cell receptor beta chains were all read from a single sample in a study of blood T cells in healthy people across ages. Next came a second PCR, run for about 6 to 11 cycles, which used a sample-barcoded 5' primer along with a J-beta primer mix. From the 5' RACE reads, TCRdb called clonotypes with MiXCR, one entry per CDR3 protein. Among 1.8 million or so distinct CDR3 sequences listed, roughly 43% were seen once. Sequencing was carried out using blood. The origin of the receptors is a human donor in good health.

V is TRBV28 and J is TRBJ1-5; D may be TRBD1 (6 bases). Trimming stripped 7 bases from V and 8 bases from J, with 21 bases between. This CDR3 region has 15 residues. The germline V gene encodes CDR1 MDHEN and CDR2 SYDVKM. The CDR3 DNA is TGTGCCAGCAAGTACCGGTCCCAGGGGAGCAAGCCCCAGCATTTT. Translating it yields CASKYRSQGSKPQHF.

The chain employs TRBV2 and TRBJ1-1; D is unclear. V dropped 5 bases and J dropped 7 bases, with 17 bases sitting between them. Looked up from germline, CDR1 is SNHLY and CDR2 is FYNNEI. This CDR3 has 14 amino acids. In DNA, the CDR3 is TGTGCCAGCAGTCCAGGACTTAGAGACGGTGAAGCTTTCTTT. As protein: CASSPGLRDGEAFF.

The chain joins TRBV28 to TRBJ2-6; 7 positions agree with TRBD1. The CDR3 is 19 residues long. Germline CDR1 reads MDHEN; CDR2 reads SYDVKM. V lost 4 bases and J lost 1; bases outside the gene matches: 13. CDR3: CASSSSVPGQQSGANVLTF. The CDR3 nucleotides read TGTGCCAGCAGTTCTTCCGTACCGGGACAGCAATCTGGGGCCAACGTCCTGACTTTC.

The chain joins TRBV29-1 to TRBJ2-4, with D possibly being TRBD1 (6 bases). Germline CDR1 and CDR2: SQVTM and ANQGSEA. V gave up 3 bases and J gave up 8 bases, with 14 bases separating them. The length of the CDR3 is 13 residues. DNA of the CDR3: TGCAGCGTTGAGTTGGGGGCCGGGGACATTCAGTACTTC. As protein: CSVELGAGDIQYF.

This clonotype was recorded a few times. The chain carries TRBV9 and TRBJ2-1, with D perhaps TRBD2 (5 bases). The CDR3 covers 15 residues. Germline loops: CDR1 SGDLS, CDR2 YYNGEE. V was clipped by 2 bases and J by 2 bases, with 11 bases between them. The CDR3 region is CASSVEGEAYNEQFF. As DNA, the CDR3 is TGTGCCAGCAGCGTCGAGGGAGAGGCCTACAATGAGCAGTTCTTC.

The chain joins TRBV5-1 to TRBJ1-1; D might be TRBD1 (5 bases). Germline-derived CDR1 and CDR2 are SGHRS and YFSETQ. CDR3 size: 14 residues. Trimming removed 2 bases at V and 5 bases at J, with 13 bases between. DNA of the CDR3: TGCGCCAGCAGCTTTGGTGGAGGGACGACTGAAGCTTTCTTT. This translates into CASSFGGGTTEAFF.

The chain couples TRBV20-1 to TRBJ2-3; no definite D call. Trimming cost V 1 base and J 2 bases, with 13 bases left between them. The germline V gene encodes CDR1 DFQATT and CDR2 SNEGSKA (reference sequence). The CDR3 length is 15 residues. The CDR3 nucleotides are TGCAGTGCTAGAGGTACTACGAGGCTCACAGATACGCAGTATTTT. This translates into CSARGTTRLTDTQYF.

The chain employs TRBV15 and TRBJ2-5; 7 nucleotides align to TRBD2. The CDR3 sequence is 16 residues long. The germline V gene encodes CDR1 LNHNV and CDR2 YYDKDF (reference sequence). The J segment lost 2 bases and the V segment lost 0 bases, leaving 6 bases of the junction unmatched. CDR3 bases: TGTGCCACCAGCAGAGAAGAGTGGACTAGTCAAGAGACCCAGTACTTC. This sequence encodes CATSREEWTSQETQYF.

The rearrangement links TRBV4-1 to TRBJ2-7; weak D call: TRBD1 (6 bases). Trimming shortened V by 0 bases and J by 1 base, and 13 bases separated the two germline ends. This CDR3 spans 16 amino acids. Germline CDR1 MGHRA, CDR2 YSYEKL. The CDR3: CASSQEGSRGSYEQYF. The CDR3, as DNA: TGCGCCAGCAGCCAAGAGGGGAGCAGGGGATCCTACGAGCAGTACTTC.

This clonotype was seen only a few times. The chain joins TRBV29-1 to TRBJ1-2, with 10 bases fitting TRBD1. Germline loops: CDR1 SQVTM, CDR2 ANQGSEA. The V gene end was trimmed by 4 bases and the J gene end by 3 bases; junction bases not matched to a gene: 2. The CDR3 spans 13 residues. CDR3 DNA: TGCAGCGTTGCGACAGGGGGCGACTATGGCTACACCTTC. This sequence encodes CSVATGGDYGYTF.

This clonotype occurred once. The rearrangement links TRBV4-1 to TRBJ2-3, with a possible D match to TRBD2 (5 bases). This CDR3 is 14 amino acids long. CDR1 MGHRA and CDR2 YSYEKL come from the germline V gene. The V and J ends lost 4 bases and 6 bases respectively, with 14 bases between them. The CDR3 sequence is CASSLTRLGDTQYF. CDR3 DNA: TGCGCCAGCAGCCTCACTAGACTGGGGGATACGCAGTATTTT.

The chain uses TRBV7-6 and TRBJ1-4; maybe TRBD1 (5 bases). Germline values: CDR1 SGHVS, CDR2 FNYEAQ. The CDR3 is 15 amino acids. Trimming removed 4 bases at V and 7 bases at J, with 16 bases between. The CDR3 loop is CASSSQGLKSEKLFF. The CDR3 nucleotides are TGTGCCAGCAGCTCGCAGGGTTTGAAAAGTGAAAAACTGTTTTTT.

This chain uses TRBV7-9 with TRBJ2-1; no reliable D call. The V end was cut by 3 bases, the J end by 6 bases, with 9 bases between. CDR1 SEHNR and CDR2 FQNEAQ come from the germline V gene (reference sequence). This CDR3 has 13 residues. The CDR3 spells CASSLDAGNEQFF. CDR3 nucleotides: TGTGCCAGCAGCTTGGATGCCGGCAATGAGCAGTTCTTC. Based on the CDR3 plus reference TRBV7-9 and TRBJ2-1, the full variable domain is DTGVSQNPRHKITKRGQNVTFRCDPISEHNRLYWYRQTLGQGPEFLTYFQNEAQLEKSRLLSDRFSAERPKGSFSTLEIQRTEQGDSAMYLCASSLDAGNEQFFGPGTRLTVL.

This chain uses TRBV5-1 with TRBJ1-1; 7 bases line up with TRBD1. CDR3 length equals 15 residues. In germline, CDR1 is SGHRS, CDR2 YFSETQ. The V and J ends lost 0 bases and 3 bases, in that order; junction bases with no gene match: 5. CDR3 sequence: CASSLVGQGDTEAFF. The CDR3 DNA reads as TGCGCCAGCAGCTTGGTGGGGCAGGGGGACACTGAAGCTTTCTTT.

The CDR3 spells CVSGGEGYEQYF. Written as DNA, the CDR3 is TGTGTGTCCGGGGGAGAGGGTTACGAGCAGTACTTC. The rearrangement uses TRBV6-5 and TRBJ2-7; TRBD2 is a possible D gene (6 bases). The CDR3 has 12 residues. CDR1 and CDR2 (germline): MNHEY, SVGAGI.

The gene calls are TRBV9 and TRBJ2-6, with 8 bases lining up with TRBD2. The CDR3 is 16 amino acids. Germline V gene data show CDR1 as SGDLS and CDR2 as YYNGEE. J lost 0 bases, V lost 4 bases, and 3 bases had no gene match. The CDR3 DNA reads TGTGCCAGCAGCCCGCGGGGGGCCTCTGGGGCCAACGTCCTGACTTTC. Encoded protein: CASSPRGASGANVLTF.

For the CDR3, the DNA is TGTGCCAGCTCAATCATGCTCACAGATACGCAGTATTTT. Translation: CASSIMLTDTQYF. The V gene is TRBV18, the J gene TRBJ2-3, with D unresolved. The CDR3 runs 13 residues. The V gene lost 5 bases and the J gene lost 2 bases, with 8 bases spanning the gap. Germline V CDR1 and CDR2: KGHSH, LQKENI.